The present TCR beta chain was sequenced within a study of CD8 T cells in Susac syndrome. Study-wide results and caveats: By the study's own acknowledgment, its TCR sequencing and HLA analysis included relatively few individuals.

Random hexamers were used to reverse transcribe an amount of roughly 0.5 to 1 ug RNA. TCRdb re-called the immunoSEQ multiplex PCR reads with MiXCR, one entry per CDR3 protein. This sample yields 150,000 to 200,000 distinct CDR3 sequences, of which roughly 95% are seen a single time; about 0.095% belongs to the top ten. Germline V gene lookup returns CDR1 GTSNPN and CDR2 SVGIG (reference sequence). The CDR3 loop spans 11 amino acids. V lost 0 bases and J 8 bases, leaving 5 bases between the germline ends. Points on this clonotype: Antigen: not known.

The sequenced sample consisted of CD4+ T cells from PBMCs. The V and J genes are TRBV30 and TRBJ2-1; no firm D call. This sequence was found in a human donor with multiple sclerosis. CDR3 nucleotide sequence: TGTGCCTGGAGTGTCAGAGATGAGCAGTTCTTC. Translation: CAWSVRDEQFF.